This T cell receptor beta chain was identified in a study of chemoradiotherapy in HPV16-positive cancers. Findings and limits, study-wide: Only a couple of HPV16-positive patients supplied the functional HPV-specificity definition.

With regard to this clone: Its antigen is still unknown.

Sequenced by immunoSEQ multiplex PCR; TCRdb stores in-frame clones only, minus some. The table lists 8,000 or so clones, about three quarters of them singletons. Germline lookup yields CDR1 ENHRY and CDR2 SYGVKD. Trimming removed 4 bases from V and 3 bases from J, with 9 bases in between. The CDR3 totals 13 residues. The rearrangement uses TRBV10-3 and TRBJ1-1; unclear D gene. The specimen was obtained from a patient who underwent chemoradiotherapy. The source of this sequence is a human donor with HPV-associated anogenital cancer. CDR3 in DNA: TGTGCCATCAGTGTATTCCCCCACACTGAAGCTTTCTTT. This gives the protein CAISVFPHTEAFF.